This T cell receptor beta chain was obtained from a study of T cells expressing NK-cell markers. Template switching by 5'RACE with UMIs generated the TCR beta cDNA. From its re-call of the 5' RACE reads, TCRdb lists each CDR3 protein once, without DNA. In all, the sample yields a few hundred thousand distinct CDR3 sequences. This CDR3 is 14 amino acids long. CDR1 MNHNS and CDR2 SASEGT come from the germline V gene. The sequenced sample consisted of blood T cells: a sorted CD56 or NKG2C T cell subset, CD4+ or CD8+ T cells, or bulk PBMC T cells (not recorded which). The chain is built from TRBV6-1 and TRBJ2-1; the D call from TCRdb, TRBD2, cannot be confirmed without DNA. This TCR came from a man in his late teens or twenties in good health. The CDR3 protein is CASNQLAGGSEQFF.